The following is a T cell receptor beta chain sequence with its context. This entry belongs to a study of shared clonotypes between healthy human individuals. The CDR3 totals 15 residues. V was cut by 1 base and J by 8 bases, with 12 bases left in between. Germline V CDR1 and CDR2: SGHTA, FQGNSA. The assay was immunoSEQ multiplex PCR, and TCRdb's table has in-frame clones only and misses some. The sample includes approximately 940,000 clones, about three quarters of them seen just once. The chain couples TRBV7-2 to TRBJ1-6; D perhaps matches TRBD1 (5 bases). The TCR comes from a man aged 18 to 29 in good health. Sequences were obtained from memory CD4+ T cells sorted from blood. The subset here: CD45RA-negative fraction. CDR3: CASSLELLGDSPLHF. CDR3 coding DNA: TGTGCCAGCAGCTTAGAACTTTTGGGGGATTCACCCCTCCACTTT.